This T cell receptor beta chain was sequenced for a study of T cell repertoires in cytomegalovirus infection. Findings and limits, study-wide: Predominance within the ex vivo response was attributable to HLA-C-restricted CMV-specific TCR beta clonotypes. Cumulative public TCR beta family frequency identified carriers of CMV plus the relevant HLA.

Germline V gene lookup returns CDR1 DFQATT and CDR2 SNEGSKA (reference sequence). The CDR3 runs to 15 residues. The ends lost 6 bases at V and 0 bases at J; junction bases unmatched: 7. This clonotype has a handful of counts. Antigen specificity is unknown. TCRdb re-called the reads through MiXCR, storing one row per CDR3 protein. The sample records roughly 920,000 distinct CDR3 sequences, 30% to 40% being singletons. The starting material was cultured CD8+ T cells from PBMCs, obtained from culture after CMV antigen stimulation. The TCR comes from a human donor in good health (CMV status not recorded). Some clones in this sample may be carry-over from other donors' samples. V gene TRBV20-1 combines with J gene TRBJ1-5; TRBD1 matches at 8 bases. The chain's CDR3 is CSANDRGGSNQPQHF. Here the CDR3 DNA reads TGCAGTGCGAATGACAGGGGAGGTAGCAATCAGCCCCAGCATTTT.